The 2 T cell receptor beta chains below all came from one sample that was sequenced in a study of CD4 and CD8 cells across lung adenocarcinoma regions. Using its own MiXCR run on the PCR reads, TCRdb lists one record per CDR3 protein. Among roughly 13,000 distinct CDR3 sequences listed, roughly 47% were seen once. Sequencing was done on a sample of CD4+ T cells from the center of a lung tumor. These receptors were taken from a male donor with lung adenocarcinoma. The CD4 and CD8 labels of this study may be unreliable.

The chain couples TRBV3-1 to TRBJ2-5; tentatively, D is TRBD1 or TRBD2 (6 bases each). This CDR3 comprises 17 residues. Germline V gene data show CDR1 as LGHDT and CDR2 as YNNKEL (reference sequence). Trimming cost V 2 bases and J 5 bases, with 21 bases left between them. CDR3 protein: CASSQKSPGEVWETQYF. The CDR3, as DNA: TGTGCCAGCAGCCAAAAAAGTCCAGGGGAGGTTTGGGAGACCCAGTACTTC.

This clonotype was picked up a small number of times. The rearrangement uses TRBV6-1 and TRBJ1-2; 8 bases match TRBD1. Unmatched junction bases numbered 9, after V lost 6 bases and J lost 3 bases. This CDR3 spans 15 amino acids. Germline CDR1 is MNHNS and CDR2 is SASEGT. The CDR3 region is CASRGWTGRDYGYTF. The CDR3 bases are TGTGCCAGCAGGGGATGGACAGGGAGGGACTATGGCTACACCTTC.